This is a list of T cell receptor beta chains from one sample in a study of CXCR3-negative and CXCR3-positive naive CD8 T cells. TCRdb re-called the 5' RACE reads and catalogs CDR3 proteins one per entry, DNA excluded. Recorded for this sample: 100,000 to 150,000 distinct CDR3 sequences. Source material: naive CXCR3- CD8+ T cells from blood. Receptor source: a human donor in good health. Some clones in this sample may be carry-over from other donors' samples. Each CDR3 is given with its conserved first and last residue.

TRBJ2-5 | TRBV27 | CASSFGRPTYQETQYF
TRBJ2-3 | TRBV25-1 | CASRRDRGPYLSTDTQYF
TRBJ2-7 | TRBV29-1 | CSVGGQYEQYF
TRBJ2-7 | TRBV29-1 | CSVEDRWQGGDEQYF
TRBJ2-7 | TRBV5-6 | CASSAGPSYEQYF
TRBJ2-5 | TRBV28 | CAGGTAQETQYF
TRBJ1-5 | TRBV28 | CASSLQRTDQPQHF
TRBJ2-7 | TRBV12-3/TRBV12-4 | CASSSPRGEQYF
TRBJ2-5 | TRBV28 | CASSLPHPTVYQETQYF
TRBJ2-3 | TRBV4-1 | CASSLNTGLAGSSTDTQYF
TRBJ2-7 | TRBV6-2/TRBV6-3 | CASSYPGTDEQYF
TRBJ2-7 | TRBV4-1 | CASSQRVLSSYEQYF
TRBJ1-2 | TRBV6-1 | CASSEARPIYGYTF
TRBJ2-3 | TRBV29-1 | CSAFLIDRATSTDTQYF
TRBJ1-5 | TRBV20-1 | CSARGPDNQPQHF
TRBJ2-7 | TRBV2 | CASGSAYEQYF
TRBJ2-7 | TRBV6-5 | CASRGVLSSVNEQYF
TRBJ2-7 | TRBV20-1 | CSARDGAGAFSYEQYF
TRBJ1-2 | TRBV29-1 | CSVLDSLNYGYTF
TRBJ2-5 | TRBV2 | CASSEVNIQETQYF
TRBJ2-7 | TRBV20-1 | CSASWSSAYEQYF
TRBJ2-7 | TRBV28 | CASSLADEQYF
TRBJ2-7 | TRBV11-2 | CASSEPLAGQDEQYF
TRBJ2-7 | TRBV23-1 | CANPPGQRHYEQYF
TRBJ2-1 | TRBV27 | CASSSLAGGILNEQFF
TRBJ2-5 | TRBV6-2/TRBV6-3 | CASSYGGPGGLSETQYF
TRBJ2-2 | TRBV12-3/TRBV12-4 | CASSTSLKTGELFF
TRBJ1-1 | TRBV7-9 | CASRQMNTEAFF
TRBJ2-7 | TRBV7-2 | CASSPFSYEQYF
TRBJ2-1 | TRBV29-1 | CSVGLAGGFVSSYNEQFF
TRBJ2-2 | TRBV24-1 | CATSDLRLTTGELFF
TRBJ2-3 | TRBV29-1 | CSVEEGSGGPLDTQYF
TRBJ2-1 | TRBV3-1 | CASSLRDRVYNEQFF
TRBJ2-3 | TRBV6-2/TRBV6-3 | CANPSTDTQYF
TRBJ2-7 | TRBV29-1 | CSVVGPNEQFF
TRBJ1-1 | TRBV19 | CASSGSRNTEAFF
TRBJ2-1 | TRBV5-5 | CASSLAGGERSYNEQFF
TRBJ1-1 | TRBV6-5 | CASSYSVELANTEAFF
TRBJ2-7 | TRBV28 | CASSLFETGDEGEQYF
TRBJ1-1 | TRBV27 | CASSFGPMNTEAFF
TRBJ1-1 | TRBV29-1 | CSVLKLNTEAFF
TRBJ2-3 | TRBV7-9 | CASSLKIGLAVTDTQYF
TRBJ2-1 | TRBV19 | CASSIVGSGTYNEQFF
TRBJ2-7 | TRBV4-2 | CASSQESPGTGGHEQYF
TRBJ2-3 | TRBV7-9 | CASSFVEADTQYF
TRBJ1-2 | TRBV20-1 | CSARDGWTTVANYGYTF
TRBJ2-1 | TRBV5-1 | CASSLILPDNEQFF
TRBJ2-1 | TRBV11-3 | CASSLVWLAGPSSYNEQFF
TRBJ1-3 | TRBV13 | CASSSDRGRNSGNTIYF
TRBJ2-1 | TRBV11-2 | CASSSPLTWVTLTYNEQFF
TRBJ2-7 | TRBV4-2 | CASSQGNHPIYSGSLSYEQYF
TRBJ2-5 | TRBV7-9 | CASSQGGSDREKETQYF
TRBJ2-7 | TRBV5-1 | CASSLFSGAYEQYF
TRBJ2-7 | TRBV14 | CASSRRDLGFLGAYEQYF
TRBJ2-7 | TRBV20-1 | CSARVYGEAYEQYF
TRBJ1-3 | TRBV23-1 | CASSPLGFGYTIYF
TRBJ2-5 | TRBV11-2 | CASSLAGLAAQETQYF
TRBJ2-1 | TRBV28 | CASSLFNEQFF
TRBJ2-7 | TRBV29-1 | CSVGTGGEQYF
TRBJ2-2 | TRBV29-1 | CSGTSGVTGELFF